The 9 T cell receptor beta chains reported below all come from one sample, sequenced in a study of regulatory T cells in long-lasting Graves disease (dated by TCRdb to the early 2020s). The sample's time point, from its label and the paper: newly diagnosed GD, antithyroid drugs for less than 3 months. For both TCR sequencing and RNA sequencing, RNA was extracted from PBMCs using TRIzol. The receptor library was made with multiplex PCR. TCRdb shows the sequencer as Illumina HiSeq 4000. TCR beta libraries were built with iRepertoire HTBI primers and Arm-PCR amplification of CDR3 regions. Using fastp at Q25 and MiXCR, TCRdb reprocessed the public reads and kept productive beta chains. When rows share a CDR3 protein, they turn into one entry using the most common DNA and genes. The sample table records approximately 400,000 distinct CDR3 sequences; 14% to 15% of these occur just once. The top ten constitute approximately 16% of the sample.

These data were also reused for a study on T cells in Graves' hyperthyroidism and ophthalmopathy.

The specimen was peripheral blood mononuclear cells (PBMCs), collected at new diagnosis, from a patient treated with antithyroid drugs. These receptors originate from a woman aged 25-40 years with Graves disease. Donor details come from another sample of the same person, matched by shared clones.

This clonotype was seen many times. The J gene is TRBJ2-5, the V gene TRBV19, with D possibly TRBD1 on 6 matching bases. Looked up from germline, CDR1 is LNHDA and CDR2 is SQIVND (reference sequence). The V end was cut by 6 bases, the J end by 3 bases, with 17 bases between. The CDR3 extends over 15 amino acids. The CDR3 DNA is TGTGCCAGTAGCACGACAGGCGGTCAAAAAGAGACCCAGTACTTC. It yields the protein CASSTTGGQKETQYF.

There are many counts of this clonotype. One junction end does not reproduce the germline sequence, and a read error may be involved. This chain uses TRBV5-1 with TRBJ1-1, with D hard to call. Per germline, CDR1 SGHRS and CDR2 YFSETQ. The CDR3 totals 13 residues. The CDR3 DNA follows: TGTGCCAGCAGCGTCGTCTTGAACACTGAAGCTTTCTTT. Its translation: CASSVVLNTEAFF.

This clonotype was seen ten or more times. The genes are TRBV3-1 and TRBJ2-4, with TRBD1 matching 7 bases. The CDR3 spans 15 residues. Germline CDR1 and CDR2: LGHDT and YNNKEL (reference sequence). Trimming at V came to 4 bases and at J to 3 bases, leaving 6 bases not matched to a gene. The CDR3 is CASSRHRGVKNIQYF. In nucleotides, the CDR3 is TGTGCCAGCAGCCGACACAGGGGAGTCAAAAACATTCAGTACTTC.

The chain uses TRBV20-1 and TRBJ2-1; 8 bases agree with TRBD2. The CDR3 is made up of 14 amino acids. The V and J ends lost 0 bases and 7 bases, in that order; junction bases with no gene match: 5. CDR1 and CDR2 from the germline V gene are DFQATT and SNEGSKA (reference sequence). The CDR3, as DNA: TGCAGTGCTAGAGATAACGGCGGGAGGAATGAGCAGTTCTTC. Its translation is CSARDNGGRNEQFF.

This clonotype was counted ten times or more. The gene calls are TRBV5-1 and TRBJ2-3, with 9 bases aligning to TRBD2. With V trimmed by 2 bases and J by 0 bases, 7 bases remained unmatched. From germline, CDR1 is SGHRS and CDR2 YFSETQ. CDR3 length: 17 residues. This chain's CDR3 is CASSLLAGQTSTDTQYF. In DNA, the CDR3 is TGCGCCAGCAGCTTACTAGCGGGCCAGACTAGCACAGATACGCAGTATTTT.

This clonotype was detected only a few times. The V gene is TRBV15, the J gene TRBJ2-2; unclear D gene. Trimming took off 1 base at V and 3 bases at J, with 6 bases between the two ends. Per germline, CDR1 LNHNV and CDR2 YYDKDF (reference sequence). CDR3 length: 14 amino acids. The CDR3 sequence is CATSRAGDTGELFF. CDR3 nucleotide sequence: TGTGCCACCAGCAGAGCTGGGGACACCGGGGAGCTGTTTTTT.

At least ten counts were recorded for this clonotype. This chain connects TRBV27 to TRBJ2-3; weak D call: TRBD2 (5 bases). Deletions cut 3 bases from V and 0 bases from J, with 10 bases between. Germline loops: CDR1 MNHEY, CDR2 SMNVEV (reference sequence). The CDR3 has 15 residues. In DNA form, the CDR3 reads TGTGCCAGCAGTTTCGGCGGGCCAAGCACAGATACGCAGTATTTT. Translation: CASSFGGPSTDTQYF.

For this clonotype: Just one base apart from a much larger clone, this may be a read error. V usage is TRBV6-4 and J usage is TRBJ1-5; D may be TRBD1 (6 bases). CDR1 MRHNA and CDR2 SNTAGT come from the germline V gene. V lost 5 bases and J 3 bases, leaving 17 bases between the germline ends. The CDR3 is 16 amino acids. CDR3 sequence (DNA): TGTGCCAGCAGTAAAAAGCGGGGGGCCCTCAATCAGCCCCAGCATTTT. Translating gives CASSKKRGALNQPQHF.

The rearrangement uses TRBV9 and TRBJ2-1; 11 bases are shared with TRBD1. The V segment lost 0 bases and the J segment 4 bases; nucleotides outside the gene matches: 6. CDR1 and CDR2 (germline): SGDLS, YYNGEE. The length of the CDR3 is 17 residues. CDR3 sequence (DNA): TGTGCCAGCAGCGTAGGGCGGGGGACAGGGGGGTACAATGAGCAGTTCTTC. Translating gives CASSVGRGTGGYNEQFF.